This TCR beta chain came from a study of blood T cell repertoires in COVID-19. For the study at large: The analysed material was cDNA or gDNA that came from T cells, B-cell-depleted T cells, or PBMCs.

Sequencing used immunoSEQ multiplex PCR; TCRdb keeps in-frame clones, though not all of them. The sample includes approximately 340,000 clones, approximately 82% of them seen just once. The TCR was taken from a man aged 25 to 45 with active or convalescent COVID-19. Sequencing was done on a sample of peripheral blood.

The CDR3 reads CASRPIFRQGVNSPLHF. The CDR3 nucleotides are TGCGCCAGCAGACCCATTTTCCGACAGGGGGTCAATTCACCCCTCCACTTT. The J gene is TRBJ1-6, the V gene TRBV4-1; 9 bases are a match to TRBD1. Germline V gene sequence: CDR1 MGHRA, CDR2 YSYEKL. The CDR3 contains 17 residues. The junction had 13 bases not matched to a gene; V was cut back by 6 bases and J by 7 bases.